Presented here are 10 T cell receptor beta chains from one specimen sequenced in a study of blood T cell repertoires in COVID-19. Assay: immunoSEQ multiplex PCR; the TCRdb copy retains only in-frame clones and omits some. The sample holds 150,000 to 200,000 clones, approximately 90% seen once. Sequencing input: peripheral blood. These receptors were taken from a man in his 60s with active or convalescent COVID-19.

This clone was detected only once. The chain recombines TRBV27 with TRBJ2-5; no clear D. Looked up from germline, CDR1 is MNHEY and CDR2 is SMNVEV (reference sequence). The CDR3 length is 13 residues. V was pared by 3 bases and J by 4 bases, with 9 bases between. The CDR3 protein is CASSFSGGETQYF. DNA for the CDR3: TGTGCCAGCAGTTTTTCAGGTGGAGAGACCCAGTACTTC.

The chain couples TRBV5-1 to TRBJ2-2; TRBD1 matches at 7 bases. There are 14 residues in the CDR3. The V gene end was trimmed by 4 bases and the J gene end by 7 bases; junction bases not matched to a gene: 7. The germline gives CDR1 SGHRS, CDR2 YFSETQ. CDR3: CASSTGQTSGELFF. As DNA, the CDR3 is TGCGCCAGCAGCACGGGACAGACGAGCGGGGAGCTGTTTTTT.

Only one count was recorded for this clone. As DNA, the CDR3 is TGTGCCAGCAGCTTAGCTCGACCGGGTCTGGTAAACACTGAAGCTTTCTTT. Encoded protein: CASSLARPGLVNTEAFF. The chain carries TRBV7-8 and TRBJ1-1; the D is unclear. Germline assignment: CDR1 SGHVS and CDR2 FQNEAQ. V lost 0 bases, J lost 2 bases, and 16 bases lay in between. CDR3 size: 17 residues.

The chain carries TRBV6-5 and TRBJ2-1; D is perhaps TRBD2 (7 bases). Germline CDR1 reads MNHEY; CDR2 reads SVGAGI. Trimming stripped 8 bases from V and 7 bases from J, with 18 bases between. This CDR3 contains 14 residues. The DNA for the CDR3 is TGTGCCAGCTACCTGGGGGGGGCGGGGAATGAGCAGTTCTTC. Amino acids: CASYLGGAGNEQFF.

The table lists this clone with a few counts. CDR3 sequence (DNA): TGTGCCAGCAGCCAAGATCAGGTTGTTAGTACTGAAGCTTTCTTT. The encoded protein is CASSQDQVVSTEAFF. The chain joins TRBV4-2 to TRBJ1-1; D is uncertain. This CDR3 is 15 amino acids long. In germline, CDR1 is LGHNA, CDR2 YNFKEQ. Between the trimmed V and J ends, which lost 0 bases and 5 bases, there was a span of 13 bases.

A few counts support this clone. The chain employs TRBV10-3 and TRBJ1-3, with 8 bases matching TRBD1. Trimming at V came to 1 base and at J to 4 bases, leaving 6 bases not matched to a gene. There are 16 residues in the CDR3. CDR1 and CDR2 (germline): ENHRY, SYGVKD. This CDR3 is CAISELGQGVGNTIYF. DNA of the CDR3: TGTGCCATCAGTGAGTTAGGACAGGGAGTAGGAAACACCATATATTTT.

This clone was found a few times. V usage is TRBV7-9 and J usage is TRBJ2-7; 11 positions match TRBD2. Germline V gives CDR1 SEHNR, CDR2 FQNEAQ (reference sequence). V lost 1 base to trimming and J lost 2 bases; unmatched junction nucleotides: 4. The CDR3 loop spans 16 amino acids. CDR3 residues: CASSLDLAGGTYEQYF. CDR3 in DNA: TGTGCCAGCAGCTTAGACCTAGCGGGGGGCACCTACGAGCAGTACTTC.

The genes are TRBV2 and TRBJ2-7; TRBD1 matches 9 bases. The CDR3 is 15 amino acids. Germline loops: CDR1 SNHLY, CDR2 FYNNEI. Trimming at V came to 6 bases and at J to 1 base, leaving 7 bases not matched to a gene. The CDR3 here is CASRGTGSRSYEQYF. CDR3 DNA sequence: TGTGCCAGCAGGGGGACAGGGAGCCGGTCCTACGAGCAGTACTTC. The full variable domain, completed using reference TRBV2 and TRBJ2-7, is EPEVTQTPSHQVTQMGQEVILRCVPISNHLYFYWYRQILGQKVEFLVSFYNNEISEKSEIFDDQFSVERPDGSNFTLKIRSTKLEDSAMYFCASRGTGSRSYEQYFGPGTRLTVT.

J is TRBJ1-5 and V is TRBV12-5; the D gene is possibly TRBD1 (6 bases). The V gene lost 4 bases and the J gene lost 7 bases, with 11 bases spanning the gap. Per the germline V gene, CDR1 is LGHNT and CDR2 is FRNRAP. This CDR3 is 13 amino acids long. The chain's CDR3 is CASGWTEKQPQHF. CDR3 DNA: TGTGCTAGTGGTTGGACAGAAAAGCAGCCCCAGCATTTT.

The chain uses TRBV30 and TRBJ1-4, with 8 bases identical to TRBD1. Germline assignment: CDR1 GTSNPN and CDR2 SVGIG (reference sequence). This CDR3 region has 14 residues. V gave up 1 base and J gave up 3 bases; unmatched junction bases: 1. The CDR3 nucleotides are TGTGCCTGGAGTGGGGGACAGGCTAATGAAAAACTGTTTTTT. Amino acid sequence: CAWSGGQANEKLFF.